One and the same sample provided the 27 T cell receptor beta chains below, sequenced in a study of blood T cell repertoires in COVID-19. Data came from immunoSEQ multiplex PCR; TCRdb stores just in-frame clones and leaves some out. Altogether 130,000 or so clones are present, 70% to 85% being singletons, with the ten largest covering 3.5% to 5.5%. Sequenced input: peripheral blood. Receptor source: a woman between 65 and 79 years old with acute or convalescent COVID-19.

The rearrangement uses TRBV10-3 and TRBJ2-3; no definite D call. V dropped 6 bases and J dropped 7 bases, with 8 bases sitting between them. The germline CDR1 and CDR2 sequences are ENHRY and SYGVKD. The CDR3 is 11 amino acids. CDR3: CAIRARNTQYF. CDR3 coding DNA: TGTGCCATCAGGGCCCGAAATACGCAGTATTTT.

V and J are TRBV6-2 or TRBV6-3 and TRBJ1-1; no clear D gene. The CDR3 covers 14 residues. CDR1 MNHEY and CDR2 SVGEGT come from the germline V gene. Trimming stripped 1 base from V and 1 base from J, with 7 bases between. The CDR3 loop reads CASSYLYRNTEAFF. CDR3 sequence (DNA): TGTGCCAGCAGTTACTTGTATCGGAACACTGAAGCTTTCTTT.

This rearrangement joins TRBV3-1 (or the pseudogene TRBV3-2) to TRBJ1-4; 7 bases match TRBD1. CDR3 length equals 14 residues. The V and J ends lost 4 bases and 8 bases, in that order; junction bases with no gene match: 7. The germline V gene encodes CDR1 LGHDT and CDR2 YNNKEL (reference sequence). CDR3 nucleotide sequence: TGTGCCAGCAGCCGCGAGACAGGGTCGGAAAAACTGTTTTTT. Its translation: CASSRETGSEKLFF.

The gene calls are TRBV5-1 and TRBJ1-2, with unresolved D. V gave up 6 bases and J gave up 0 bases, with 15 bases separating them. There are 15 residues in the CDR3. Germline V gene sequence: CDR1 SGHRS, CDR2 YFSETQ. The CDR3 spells CASTLSTEPNYGYTF. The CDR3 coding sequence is TGCGCCAGCACCCTCTCTACAGAACCTAACTATGGCTACACCTTC.

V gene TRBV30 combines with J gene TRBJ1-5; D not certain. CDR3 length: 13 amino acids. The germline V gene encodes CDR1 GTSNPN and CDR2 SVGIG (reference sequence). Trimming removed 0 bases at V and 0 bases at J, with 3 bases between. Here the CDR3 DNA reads TGTGCCTGGAGTGTATATAGCAATCAGCCCCAGCATTTT. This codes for CAWSVYSNQPQHF.

CDR3 nucleotides: TGTGCCAGCGGGGGTCGACAGGGCGGCTACCAGCCCCAGCATTTT. It translates to CASGGRQGGYQPQHF. This chain links TRBV27 with TRBJ1-5; 7 positions agree with TRBD1. CDR3 size: 15 residues. Germline-derived CDR1 and CDR2 are MNHEY and SMNVEV (reference sequence). Losses at the gene ends were 8 bases for V and 7 bases for J; bases not matched to a gene: 14.

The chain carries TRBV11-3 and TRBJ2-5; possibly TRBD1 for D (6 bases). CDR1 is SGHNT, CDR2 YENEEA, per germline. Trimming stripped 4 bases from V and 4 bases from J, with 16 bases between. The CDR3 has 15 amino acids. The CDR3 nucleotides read TGTGCCAGCAGCTCCCCGGGACACCCCAGAGAGACCCAGTACTTC. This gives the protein CASSSPGHPRETQYF.

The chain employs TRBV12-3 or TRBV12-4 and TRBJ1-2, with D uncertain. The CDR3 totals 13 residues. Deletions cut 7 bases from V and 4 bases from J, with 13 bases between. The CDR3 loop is CASTTGVGYGYTF. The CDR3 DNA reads TGTGCCAGCACCACGGGAGTAGGCTATGGCTACACCTTC.

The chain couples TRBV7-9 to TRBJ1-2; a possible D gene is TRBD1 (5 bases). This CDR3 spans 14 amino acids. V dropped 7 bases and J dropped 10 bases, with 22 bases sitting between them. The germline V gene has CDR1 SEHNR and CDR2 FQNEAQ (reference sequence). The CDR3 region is CASTLSGEVGDYTF. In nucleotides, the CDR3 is TGTGCCAGCACTTTATCGGGGGAAGTGGGTGACTACACCTTC.

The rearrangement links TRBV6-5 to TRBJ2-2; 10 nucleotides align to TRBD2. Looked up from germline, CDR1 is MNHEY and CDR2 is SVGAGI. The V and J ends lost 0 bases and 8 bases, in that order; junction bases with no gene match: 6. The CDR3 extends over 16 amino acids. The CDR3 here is CASSYSFLAGVGELFF. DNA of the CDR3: TGTGCCAGCAGTTACTCGTTTCTAGCGGGGGTGGGGGAGCTGTTTTTT.

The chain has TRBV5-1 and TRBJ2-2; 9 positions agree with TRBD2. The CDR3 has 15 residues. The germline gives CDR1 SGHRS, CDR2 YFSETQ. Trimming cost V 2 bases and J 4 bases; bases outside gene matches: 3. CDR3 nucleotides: TGCGCCAGCAGCTTCTCGCGGGGGGGCACCGGGGAGCTGTTTTTT. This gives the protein CASSFSRGGTGELFF. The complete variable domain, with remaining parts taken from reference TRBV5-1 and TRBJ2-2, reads KAGVTQTPRYLIKTRGQQVTLSCSPISGHRSVSWYQQTPGQGLQFLFEYFSETQRNKGNFPGRFSGRQFSNSRSEMNVSTLELGDSALYLCASSFSRGGTGELFFGEGSRLTVL.

CDR3 loop: CASSRTGTGGWSNQPQHF. As DNA, the CDR3 is TGTGCCAGCAGCCGCACCGGGACAGGGGGATGGAGCAATCAGCCCCAGCATTTT. The chain uses TRBV7-2 and TRBJ1-5, with 11 bases lining up with TRBD1. This CDR3 region has 18 residues. The germline V gene encodes CDR1 SGHTA and CDR2 FQGNSA. The ends lost 5 bases at V and 1 base at J; junction bases unmatched: 10.

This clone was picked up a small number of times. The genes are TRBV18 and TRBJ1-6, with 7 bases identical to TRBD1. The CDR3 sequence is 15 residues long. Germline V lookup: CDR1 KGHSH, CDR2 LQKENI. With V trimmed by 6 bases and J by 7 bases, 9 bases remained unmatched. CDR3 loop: CASSPRTGLNSPLHF. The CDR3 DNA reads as TGTGCCAGCTCCCCGAGGACAGGCCTAAATTCACCCCTCCACTTT.

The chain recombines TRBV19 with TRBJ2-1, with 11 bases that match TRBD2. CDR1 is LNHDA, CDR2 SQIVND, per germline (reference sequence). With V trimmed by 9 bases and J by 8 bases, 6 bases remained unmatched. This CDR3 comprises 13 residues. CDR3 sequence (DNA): TGTGCCAGCCCTAGCGGGGGGTGGCATGAGCAGTTCTTC. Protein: CASPSGGWHEQFF.

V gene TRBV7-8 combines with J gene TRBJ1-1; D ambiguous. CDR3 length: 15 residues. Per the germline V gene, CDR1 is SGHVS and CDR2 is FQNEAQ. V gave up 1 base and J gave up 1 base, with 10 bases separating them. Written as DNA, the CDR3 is TGTGCCAGCAGCTTAGGAATTTCGGGGAACACTGAAGCTTTCTTT. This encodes CASSLGISGNTEAFF.

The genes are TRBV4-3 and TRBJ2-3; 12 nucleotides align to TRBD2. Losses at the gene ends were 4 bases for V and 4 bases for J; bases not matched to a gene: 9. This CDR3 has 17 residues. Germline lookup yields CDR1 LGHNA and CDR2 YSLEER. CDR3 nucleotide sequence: TGCGCCAGCAGCCTTCAGCTAGCGGGGGGGACCCCAGATACGCAGTATTTT. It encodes CASSLQLAGGTPDTQYF.

The chain's CDR3 is CASSLAGRENQPQHF. The CDR3 DNA sequence: TGTGCCAGCAGCTTAGCAGGGAGGGAGAATCAGCCCCAGCATTTT. The rearrangement uses TRBV7-8 and TRBJ1-5; D unresolved. Trimming shortened V by 0 bases and J by 4 bases, and 10 bases separated the two germline ends. The CDR3 contains 15 residues. Germline assignment: CDR1 SGHVS and CDR2 FQNEAQ.

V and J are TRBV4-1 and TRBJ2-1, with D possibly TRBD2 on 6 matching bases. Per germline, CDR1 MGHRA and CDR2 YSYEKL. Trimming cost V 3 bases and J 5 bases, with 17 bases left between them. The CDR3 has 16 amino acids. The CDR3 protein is CASSQESGRRDNEQFF. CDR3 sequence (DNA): TGCGCCAGCAGCCAGGAAAGCGGGCGAAGAGACAATGAGCAGTTCTTC.

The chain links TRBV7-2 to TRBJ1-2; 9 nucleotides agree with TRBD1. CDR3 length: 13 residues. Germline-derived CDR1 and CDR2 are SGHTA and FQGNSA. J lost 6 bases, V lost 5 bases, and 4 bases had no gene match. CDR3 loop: CASSLRTGDGYTF. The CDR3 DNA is TGTGCCAGCAGCCTAAGGACAGGGGATGGCTACACCTTC.

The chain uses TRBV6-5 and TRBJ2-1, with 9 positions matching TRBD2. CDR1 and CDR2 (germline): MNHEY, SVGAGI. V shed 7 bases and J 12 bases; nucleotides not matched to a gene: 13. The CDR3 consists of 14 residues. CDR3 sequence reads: CASTNGGSGGSQFF. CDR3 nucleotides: TGTGCCAGCACGAACGGGGGTAGCGGGGGCTCGCAGTTCTTC.

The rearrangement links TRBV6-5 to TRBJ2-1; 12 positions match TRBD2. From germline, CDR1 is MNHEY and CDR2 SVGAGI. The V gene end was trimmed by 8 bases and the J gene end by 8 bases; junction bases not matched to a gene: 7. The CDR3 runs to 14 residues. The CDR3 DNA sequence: TGTGCCAGCTTGGCTAGCGGGGGGGGAGATGAGCAGTTCTTC. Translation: CASLASGGGDEQFF.

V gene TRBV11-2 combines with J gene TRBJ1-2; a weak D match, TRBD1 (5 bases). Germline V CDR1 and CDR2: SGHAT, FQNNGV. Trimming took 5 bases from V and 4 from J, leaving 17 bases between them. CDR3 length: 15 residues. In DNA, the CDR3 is TGTGCCAGCAGCCGAGTTGGTCATAGGGGCTATGGCTACACCTTC. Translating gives CASSRVGHRGYGYTF.

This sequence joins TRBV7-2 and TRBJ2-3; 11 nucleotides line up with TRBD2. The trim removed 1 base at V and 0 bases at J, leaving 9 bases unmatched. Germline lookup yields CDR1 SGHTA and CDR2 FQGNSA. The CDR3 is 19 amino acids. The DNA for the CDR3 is TGTGCCAGCAGCTTAGATCCTCTACTAGCGGGGGTTAGCACAGATACGCAGTATTTT. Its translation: CASSLDPLLAGVSTDTQYF.

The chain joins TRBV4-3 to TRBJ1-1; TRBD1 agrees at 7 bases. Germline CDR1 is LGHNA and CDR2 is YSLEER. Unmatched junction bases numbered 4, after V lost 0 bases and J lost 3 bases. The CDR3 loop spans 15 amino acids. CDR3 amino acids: CASSQEDREDTEAFF. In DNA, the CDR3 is TGCGCCAGCAGCCAAGAAGACAGGGAGGACACTGAAGCTTTCTTT.

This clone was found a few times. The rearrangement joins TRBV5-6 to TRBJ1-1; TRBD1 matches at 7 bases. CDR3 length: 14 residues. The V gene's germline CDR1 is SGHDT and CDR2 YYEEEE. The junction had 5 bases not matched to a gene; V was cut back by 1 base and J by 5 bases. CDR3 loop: CASSLSTGRTEAFF. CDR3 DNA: TGTGCCAGCAGCTTGTCGACAGGGCGGACTGAAGCTTTCTTT.

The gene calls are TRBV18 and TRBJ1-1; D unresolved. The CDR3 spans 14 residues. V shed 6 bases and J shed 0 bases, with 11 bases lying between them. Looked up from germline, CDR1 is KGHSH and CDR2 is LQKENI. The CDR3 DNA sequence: TGTGCCAGCTCGTCGGCCAGGATGAACACTGAAGCTTTCTTT. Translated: CASSSARMNTEAFF.

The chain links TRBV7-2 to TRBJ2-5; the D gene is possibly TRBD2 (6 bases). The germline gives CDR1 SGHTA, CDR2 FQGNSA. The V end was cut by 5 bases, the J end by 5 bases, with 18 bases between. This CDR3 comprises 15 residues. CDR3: CASSPGGLLRETQYF. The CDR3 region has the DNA TGTGCCAGCAGCCCTGGAGGGCTTCTGAGGGAGACCCAGTACTTC. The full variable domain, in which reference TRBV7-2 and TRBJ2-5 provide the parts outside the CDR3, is GAGVSQSPSNKVTEKGKDVELRCDPISGHTALYWYRQSLGQGLEFLIYFQGNSAPDKSGLPSDRFSAERTGGSVSTLTIQRTQQEDSAVYLCASSPGGLLRETQYFGPGTRLLVL.